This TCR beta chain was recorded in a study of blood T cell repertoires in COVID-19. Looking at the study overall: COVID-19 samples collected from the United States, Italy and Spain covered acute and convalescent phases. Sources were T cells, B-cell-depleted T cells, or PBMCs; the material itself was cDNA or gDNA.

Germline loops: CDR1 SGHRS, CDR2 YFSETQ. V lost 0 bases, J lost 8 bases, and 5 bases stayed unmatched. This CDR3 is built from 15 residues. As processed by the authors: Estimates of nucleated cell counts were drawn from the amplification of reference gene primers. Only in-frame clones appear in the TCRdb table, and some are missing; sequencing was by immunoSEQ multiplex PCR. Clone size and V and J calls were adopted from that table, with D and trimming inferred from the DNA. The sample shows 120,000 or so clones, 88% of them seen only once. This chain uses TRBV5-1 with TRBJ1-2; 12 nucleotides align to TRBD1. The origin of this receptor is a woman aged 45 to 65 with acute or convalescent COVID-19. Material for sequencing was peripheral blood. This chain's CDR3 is CASSLEGQGAKGYTF. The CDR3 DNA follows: TGCGCCAGCAGCTTGGAGGGACAGGGGGCGAAAGGCTACACCTTC.